One sample yielded the 15 T cell receptor beta chains listed below, sequenced in a study of Ad26.COV2.S vaccination and SARS-CoV-2 variants (dated by TCRdb to the early 2020s). The meaning of the sample's treatment or condition label: 15 to 20 received Ad26.COV2.S at low or high dose, single or two shots; roughly five received placebo; per-sample allocation not given. Repertoires of vaccine and placebo recipients were sequenced from samples taken on day 63 after the first injection. Library preparation employed the immunoSEQ multiplex PCR assay. TCRdb stores this immuneACCESS table with in-frame sequences only. Part of the clones is absent; in the studies checked, under half of the shortfall reflects unresolved V genes, and no reason is known for the rest. Here the sample has roughly 700,000 clones; 70% to 90% occur a single time. The ten largest make up approximately 1.5% of the sample. The sample in question was peripheral blood, obtained in a trial of Ad26.COV2.S vaccine versus placebo. The receptors stem from a person between 18 and 65 years old who received the Ad26.COV2.S COVID-19 vaccine or a placebo.

This chain uses TRBV6-6 with TRBJ1-5; 7 bases are a match to TRBD1. V lost 5 bases to trimming and J lost 2 bases; unmatched junction nucleotides: 3. CDR3 length: 14 residues. The germline V gene has CDR1 MNHNY and CDR2 SVGAGI (reference sequence). The CDR3 DNA follows: TGTGCCAGCAGTGGAGGGACAGGCAATCAGCCCCAGCATTTT. It specifies CASSGGTGNQPQHF.

This rearrangement joins TRBV3-1 (or the pseudogene TRBV3-2) to TRBJ2-7, with 9 nucleotides matching TRBD2. J gave up 0 bases and V 1 base, and 1 base lay outside the gene matches. This CDR3 has 15 residues. Looked up from germline, CDR1 is LGHDT and CDR2 is YNNKEL (reference sequence). The DNA of the CDR3 is TGTGCCAGCAGCCAAGGTAGCGGGAGCTCCTACGAGCAGTACTTC. Its protein is CASSQGSGSSYEQYF.

The J gene is TRBJ1-6, the V gene TRBV23-1; TRBD1 matches 9 bases. TRBV23-1 is designated an ORF whose function remains uncertain. V was pared by 4 bases and J by 5 bases, with 9 bases of the junction left unmatched. The length of the CDR3 is 17 residues. The CDR3 loop reads CASSPYQDRGNNSPLHF. CDR3 sequence (DNA): TGCGCCAGCAGTCCTTACCAGGACAGGGGCAATAATTCACCCCTCCACTTT.

Comments on this clone: A read error may produce the germline difference seen at one junction end. CDR3 amino acids: CASSLAGIFNTGELFF. Written as DNA, the CDR3 is TGTGCCAGCAGCCTAGCAGGGATTTTTAACACCGGGGAGCTGTTTTTT. The chain has TRBV7-2 and TRBJ2-2, with D possibly called TRBD1 or TRBD2 (5 bases each). Germline V lookup: CDR1 SGHTA, CDR2 FQGNSA. This CDR3 has 16 amino acids.

This chain joins TRBV4-3 and TRBJ2-6; D is unclear. Germline V CDR1 and CDR2: LGHNA, YSLEER. The CDR3 extends over 15 amino acids. The germline V and J ends were trimmed by 1 base and 0 bases, with 4 bases remaining between them. Here the CDR3 reads CASSQGHSGANVLTF. CDR3 DNA sequence: TGCGCCAGCAGCCAAGGGCACTCTGGGGCCAACGTCCTGACTTTC.

The gene calls are TRBV9 and TRBJ1-5, with D perhaps matching TRBD1 (5 bases). Germline V gene sequence: CDR1 SGDLS, CDR2 YYNGEE. The CDR3 sequence is 15 residues long. The ends were cut back, 4 bases at V and 6 bases at J, with 17 bases in the middle. Written as DNA, the CDR3 is TGTGCCAGCAGCCCTCGGACCGGGGCGGGTCAGCCCCAGCATTTT. The encoded protein is CASSPRTGAGQPQHF.

The J gene is TRBJ2-3, the V gene TRBV6-4; 10 bases match TRBD2. This CDR3 is 16 amino acids long. Germline CDR1 is MRHNA and CDR2 is SNTAGT. The trim removed 0 bases at V and 3 bases at J, leaving 3 bases unmatched. CDR3: CASSDSASGSTDTQYF. DNA of the CDR3: TGTGCCAGCAGTGACTCTGCTAGCGGGAGTACAGATACGCAGTATTTT.

The gene calls are TRBV14 and TRBJ1-1; 8 nucleotides align to TRBD1. Looked up from germline, CDR1 is SGHDN and CDR2 is FVKESK. The CDR3 contains 15 residues. J was trimmed by 3 bases and V by 4 bases; bases with no gene match: 7. CDR3 loop: CASSRQDREYTEAFF. The CDR3 nucleotides read TGTGCCAGCAGCCGCCAGGACAGGGAGTACACTGAAGCTTTCTTT.

The chain carries TRBV9 and TRBJ2-7, with 10 nucleotides matching TRBD1. CDR3 length: 15 residues. The J segment lost 5 bases and the V segment lost 3 bases, leaving 8 bases of the junction unmatched. Germline values: CDR1 SGDLS, CDR2 YYNGEE. The DNA of the CDR3 is TGTGCCAGCAGCGCCGCCGGGACAGGGGTGCACGAGCAGTACTTC. Translation gives CASSAAGTGVHEQYF. The full variable domain, its missing parts supplied by reference TRBV9 and TRBJ2-7, is DSGVTQTPKHLITATGQRVTLRCSPRSGDLSVYWYQQSLDQGLQFLIQYYNGEERAKGNILERFSAQQFPDLHSELNLSSLELGDSALYFCASSAAGTGVHEQYFGPGTRLTVT.

J is TRBJ2-7 and V is TRBV27; 7 bases line up with TRBD1. The germline CDR1 and CDR2 sequences are MNHEY and SMNVEV (reference sequence). V shed 4 bases and J 3 bases; nucleotides not matched to a gene: 3. The CDR3 runs to 13 residues. CDR3: CASSYGTDYEQYF. For the CDR3, the DNA is TGTGCCAGCAGTTACGGGACAGACTACGAGCAGTACTTC.

The chain links TRBV6-5 to TRBJ2-7; a possible D gene is TRBD2 (5 bases). Germline V gene sequence: CDR1 MNHEY, CDR2 SVGAGI. The CDR3 has 13 amino acids. Trimming pared 7 bases from V and 2 bases from J, leaving 12 bases between. CDR3 coding DNA: TGTGCCAGCACCAACGGGGTTACCTACGAGCAGTACTTC. As protein: CASTNGVTYEQYF.

The CDR3 DNA is TGTGCCAGCCAACGCCCAGCGGAGGGGGAGCTGTTTTTT. This codes for CASQRPAEGELFF. The rearrangement links TRBV6-5 to TRBJ2-2; the D gene is possibly TRBD2 (5 bases). Germline V gives CDR1 MNHEY, CDR2 SVGAGI. The CDR3 has 13 amino acids. V was shortened by 8 bases and J by 8 bases, with 15 bases between the two germline ends.

The genes are TRBV18 and TRBJ2-7, with TRBD1 as a possible D gene (5 bases). The CDR3 sequence is 14 residues long. The V gene lost 4 bases and the J gene lost 4 bases, with 14 bases spanning the gap. Germline V CDR1 and CDR2: KGHSH, LQKENI. The CDR3 nucleotides are TGTGCCAGCTCACAGGGGCAGGGTGGATACGAGCAGTACTTC. Amino acid sequence: CASSQGQGGYEQYF.

This clone was detected once. The rearrangement links TRBV28 to TRBJ1-5; 11 positions agree with TRBD1. The CDR3 runs 15 residues. Germline CDR1 is MDHEN and CDR2 is SYDVKM. Trimming removed 6 bases from V and 7 bases from J; junction bases left unmatched: 8. In nucleotides, the CDR3 is TGTGCCAGCAGACTCGGACAGGGGGCTGGGCAGCCCCAGCATTTT. It is translated as CASRLGQGAGQPQHF.

This chain uses TRBV13 with TRBJ1-5, with 7 bases matching TRBD1. The CDR3 is made up of 17 amino acids. V lost 0 bases, J lost 2 bases, and 7 bases stayed unmatched. In germline, CDR1 is PRHDT, CDR2 FYEKMQ (reference sequence). CDR3: CASSLGPTGSGNQPQHF. The CDR3 nucleotides read TGTGCCAGCAGCTTAGGACCGACAGGGTCTGGCAATCAGCCCCAGCATTTT.